This T cell receptor beta chain was sequenced in a study of T cells in Graves' hyperthyroidism and ophthalmopathy. Calling Graves' hyperthyroidism stable meant ophthalmopathy did not progress within 18 months. What was amplified from RNA transcripts were TCR beta CDR3 regions. HTBI primers were used for first-round RT-PCR of the TCR CDR3. TCRdb re-derived calls from the multiplex PCR reads in MiXCR, one entry per CDR3 protein. Counted here are roughly 290,000 distinct CDR3 sequences, roughly an eighth occurring once; the ten biggest clones make up roughly 7.9%. This clonotype was found many times. The target antigen is unknown. The CDR3 runs to 14 residues. The V and J ends lost 5 bases and 2 bases respectively, with 12 bases between them. Germline CDR1 is MNHNS and CDR2 is SASEGT. Study-level points and caveats: From stable hyperthyroidism, ophthalmopathy was separated by a 13 V-J model.

The sequencing sample was made of blood. This TCR came from a woman aged 40 to 55 with Graves' hyperthyroidism. V gene TRBV6-1 combines with J gene TRBJ2-5; D is possibly TRBD1 or TRBD2 (5 bases each). The CDR3 DNA sequence: TGTGCCAGCAGTCCCGGGACGGAACAAGAGACCCAGTACTTC. It yields the protein CASSPGTEQETQYF.